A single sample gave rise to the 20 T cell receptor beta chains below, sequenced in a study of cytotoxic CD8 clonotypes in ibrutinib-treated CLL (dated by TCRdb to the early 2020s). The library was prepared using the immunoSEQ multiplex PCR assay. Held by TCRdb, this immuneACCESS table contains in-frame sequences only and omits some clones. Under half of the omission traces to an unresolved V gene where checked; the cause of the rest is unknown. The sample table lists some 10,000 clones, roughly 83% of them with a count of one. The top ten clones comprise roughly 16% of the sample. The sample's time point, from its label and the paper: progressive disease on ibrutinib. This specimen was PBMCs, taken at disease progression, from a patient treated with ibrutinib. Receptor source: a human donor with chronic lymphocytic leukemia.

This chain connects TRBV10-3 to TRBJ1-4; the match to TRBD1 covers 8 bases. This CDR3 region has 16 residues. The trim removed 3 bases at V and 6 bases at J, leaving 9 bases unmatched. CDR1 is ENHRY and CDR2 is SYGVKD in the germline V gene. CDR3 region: CAISEAAGGAYEKLFF. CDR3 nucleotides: TGTGCCATCAGTGAAGCGGCAGGGGGCGCGTATGAAAAACTGTTTTTT.

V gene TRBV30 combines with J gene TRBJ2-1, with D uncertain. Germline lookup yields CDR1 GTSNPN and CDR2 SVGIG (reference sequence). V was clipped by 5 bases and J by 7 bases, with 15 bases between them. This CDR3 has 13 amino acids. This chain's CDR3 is CAWLRLAFNEQFF. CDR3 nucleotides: TGTGCCTGGCTCCGCTTAGCCTTTAATGAGCAGTTCTTC.

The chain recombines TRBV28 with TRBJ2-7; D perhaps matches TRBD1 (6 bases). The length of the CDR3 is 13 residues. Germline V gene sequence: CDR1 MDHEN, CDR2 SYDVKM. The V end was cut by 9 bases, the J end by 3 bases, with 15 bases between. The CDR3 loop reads CASTDGQHYEQYF. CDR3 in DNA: TGTGCCAGTACAGATGGACAGCACTACGAGCAGTACTTC.

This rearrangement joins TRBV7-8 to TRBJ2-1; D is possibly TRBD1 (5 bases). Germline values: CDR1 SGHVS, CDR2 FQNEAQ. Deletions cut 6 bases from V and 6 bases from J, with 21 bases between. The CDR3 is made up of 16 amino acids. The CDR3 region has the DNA TGTGCCAGCAGGCCTCGTGTGGGGCTCAATACCAATGAGCAGTTCTTC. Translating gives CASRPRVGLNTNEQFF.

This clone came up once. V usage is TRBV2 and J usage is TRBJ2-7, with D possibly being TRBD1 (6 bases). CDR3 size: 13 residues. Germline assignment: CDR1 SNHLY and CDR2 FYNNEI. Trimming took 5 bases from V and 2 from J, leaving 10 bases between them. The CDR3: CASSSGTPYEQYF. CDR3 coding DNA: TGTGCCAGCAGTAGTGGGACACCCTACGAGCAGTACTTC.

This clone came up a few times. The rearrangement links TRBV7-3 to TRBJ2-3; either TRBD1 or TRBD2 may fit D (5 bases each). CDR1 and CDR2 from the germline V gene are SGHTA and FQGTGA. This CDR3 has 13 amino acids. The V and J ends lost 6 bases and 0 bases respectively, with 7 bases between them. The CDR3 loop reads CASRRDSTDTQYF. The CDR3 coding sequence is TGTGCCAGCAGAAGGGACAGCACAGATACGCAGTATTTT.

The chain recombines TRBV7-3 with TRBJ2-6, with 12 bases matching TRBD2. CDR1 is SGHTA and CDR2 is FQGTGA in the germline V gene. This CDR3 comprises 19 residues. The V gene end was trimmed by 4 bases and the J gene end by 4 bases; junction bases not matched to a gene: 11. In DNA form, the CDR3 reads TGTGCCAGCAGCTCCGCCCCTCTAGCGGGGGGGCGCGGGGCCAACGTCCTGACTTTC. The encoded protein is CASSSAPLAGGRGANVLTF.

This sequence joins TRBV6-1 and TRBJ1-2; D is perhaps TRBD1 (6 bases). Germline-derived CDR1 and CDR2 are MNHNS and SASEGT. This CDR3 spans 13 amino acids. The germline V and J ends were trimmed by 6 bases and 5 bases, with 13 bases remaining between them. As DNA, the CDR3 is TGTGCCAGCAGCGCCTCAGGGGCTTATGGCTACACCTTC. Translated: CASSASGAYGYTF.

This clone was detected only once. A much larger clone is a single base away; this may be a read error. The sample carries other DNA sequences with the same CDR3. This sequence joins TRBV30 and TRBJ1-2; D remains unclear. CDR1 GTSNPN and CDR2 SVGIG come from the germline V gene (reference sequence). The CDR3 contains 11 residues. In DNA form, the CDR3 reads TGCGCCTGGTTCTACATAAACGACTACACCTTC. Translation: CAWFYINDYTF.

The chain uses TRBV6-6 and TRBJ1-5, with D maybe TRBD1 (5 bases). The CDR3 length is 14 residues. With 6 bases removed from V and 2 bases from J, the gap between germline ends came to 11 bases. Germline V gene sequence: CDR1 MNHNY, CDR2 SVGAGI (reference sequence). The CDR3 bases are TGTGCCAGCAGGGACATGGGAGGCAATCAGCCCCAGCATTTT. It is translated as CASRDMGGNQPQHF.

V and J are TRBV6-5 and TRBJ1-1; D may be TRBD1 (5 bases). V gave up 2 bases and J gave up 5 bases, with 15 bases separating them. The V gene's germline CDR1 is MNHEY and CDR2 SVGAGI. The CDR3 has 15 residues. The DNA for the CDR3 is TGTGCCAGCAGTTACCGCCGGGGCAGGGCGACTGAAGCTTTCTTT. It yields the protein CASSYRRGRATEAFF.

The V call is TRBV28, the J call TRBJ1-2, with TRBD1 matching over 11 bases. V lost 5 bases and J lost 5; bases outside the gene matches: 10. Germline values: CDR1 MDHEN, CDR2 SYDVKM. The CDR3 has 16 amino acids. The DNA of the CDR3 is TGTGCCAGCAGTCCCGTCGACGGGACAGGGGGGTATGGCTACACCTTC. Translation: CASSPVDGTGGYGYTF.

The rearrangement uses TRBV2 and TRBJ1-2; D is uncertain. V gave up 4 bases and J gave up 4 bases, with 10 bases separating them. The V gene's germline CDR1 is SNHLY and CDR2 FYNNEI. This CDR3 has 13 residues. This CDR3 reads CASSGQMIYGYTF. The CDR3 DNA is TGTGCCAGCAGTGGACAAATGATCTATGGCTACACCTTC.

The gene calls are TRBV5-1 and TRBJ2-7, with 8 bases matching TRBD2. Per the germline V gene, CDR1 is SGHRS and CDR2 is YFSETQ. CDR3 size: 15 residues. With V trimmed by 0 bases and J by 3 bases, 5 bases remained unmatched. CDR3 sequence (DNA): TGCGCCAGCAGCTTGGTTGGTCTAGCGGGCTACGAGCAGTACTTC. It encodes CASSLVGLAGYEQYF.

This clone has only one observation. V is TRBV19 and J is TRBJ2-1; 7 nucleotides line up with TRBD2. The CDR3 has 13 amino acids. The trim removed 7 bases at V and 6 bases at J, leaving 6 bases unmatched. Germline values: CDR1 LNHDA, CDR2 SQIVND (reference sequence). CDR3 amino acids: CASTGLTLNEQFF. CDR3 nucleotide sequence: TGTGCCAGTACGGGACTAACTCTCAATGAGCAGTTCTTC.

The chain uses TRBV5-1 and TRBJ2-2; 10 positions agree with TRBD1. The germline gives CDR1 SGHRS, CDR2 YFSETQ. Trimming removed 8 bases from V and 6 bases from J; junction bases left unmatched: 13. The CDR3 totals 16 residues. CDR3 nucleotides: TGCGCCAGTACGTCCCGGGACAGGGGTGGTGCCGGGGAGCTGTTTTTT. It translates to CASTSRDRGGAGELFF. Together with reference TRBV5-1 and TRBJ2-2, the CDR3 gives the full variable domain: KAGVTQTPRYLIKTRGQQVTLSCSPISGHRSVSWYQQTPGQGLQFLFEYFSETQRNKGNFPGRFSGRQFSNSRSEMNVSTLELGDSALYLCASTSRDRGGAGELFFGEGSRLTVL.

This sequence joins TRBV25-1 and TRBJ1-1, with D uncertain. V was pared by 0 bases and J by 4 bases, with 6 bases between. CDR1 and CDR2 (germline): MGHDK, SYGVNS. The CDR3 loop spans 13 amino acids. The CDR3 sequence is CASSEYGGTEAFF. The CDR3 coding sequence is TGTGCCAGCAGTGAATACGGTGGCACTGAAGCTTTCTTT.

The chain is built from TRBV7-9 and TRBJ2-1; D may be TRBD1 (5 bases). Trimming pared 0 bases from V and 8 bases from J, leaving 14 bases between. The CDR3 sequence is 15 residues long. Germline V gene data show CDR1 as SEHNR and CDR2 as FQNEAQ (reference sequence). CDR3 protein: CASSLAPPTDDEQFF. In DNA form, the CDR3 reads TGTGCCAGCAGCTTAGCCCCCCCGACAGACGATGAGCAGTTCTTC.

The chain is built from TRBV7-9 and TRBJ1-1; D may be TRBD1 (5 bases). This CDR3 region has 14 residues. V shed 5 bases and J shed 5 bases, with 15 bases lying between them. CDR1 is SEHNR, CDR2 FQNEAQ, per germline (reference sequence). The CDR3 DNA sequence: TGTGCCAGCAGCCCCCCCGAGTGGGGGACTGAAGCTTTCTTT. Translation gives CASSPPEWGTEAFF.

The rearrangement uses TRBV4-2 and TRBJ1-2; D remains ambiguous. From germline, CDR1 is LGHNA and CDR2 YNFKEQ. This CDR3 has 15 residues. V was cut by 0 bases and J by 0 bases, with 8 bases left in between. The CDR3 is CASSQDTGANYGYTF. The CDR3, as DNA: TGTGCCAGCAGCCAAGATACGGGAGCTAACTATGGCTACACCTTC.